One TCR beta chain is described in this entry. Its antigen is not known. These data come from a study of cytomegalovirus exposure and HLA in healthy donors. CDR1 is SGHTA and CDR2 is FQGTGA in the germline V gene. This CDR3 has 16 residues. V trimming: 2 bases; J trimming: 0 bases; junction bases outside the gene matches: 6. General study findings and limits: As a later analysis showed, several of the most significant clusters appeared to be linked to common viral pathogens. Later genetic work tied a missense DCLRE1C variant to beta-chain V and J trimming.

The PCR made use of 60 Vbeta and 13 Jbeta primers. Sequencing was performed with immunoSEQ multiplex PCR; in TCRdb, only in-frame clones are kept and a portion is missing. The top ten clones hold 7.8% of a sample with 150,000 to 200,000 clones, approximately 12% of them seen once. Sequencing was done on a sample of PBMCs. This chain uses TRBV7-3 with TRBJ1-2, with 7 bases identical to TRBD1. This receptor was identified in a man aged 45-65 years in good health and CMV-seropositive. The CDR3 DNA is TGTGCCAGCAGCTTAGAGGGGACAGTCCCTAACTATGGCTACACCTTC. Translation gives CASSLEGTVPNYGYTF. The variable domain in full, completed from reference TRBV7-3 and TRBJ1-2, reads GAGVSQTPSNKVTEKGKYVELRCDPISGHTALYWYRQSLGQGPEFLIYFQGTGAADDSGLPNDRFFAVRPEGSVSTLKIQRTERGDSAVYLCASSLEGTVPNYGYTFGSGTRLTVV.